These 12 T cell receptor beta chains were sequenced from one sample in a study of response to subunit inactivated influenza vaccine. MiXCR, applied by TCRdb to the RT-PCR reads, yields one record per CDR3 protein. The sample includes a few hundred thousand distinct CDR3 sequences, approximately 15% of them seen just once. Material: PBMCs from blood, obtained 11 to 12 days after vaccination. These receptors all stem from a man between 45 and 60 years old who received an inactivated influenza vaccine.

This clonotype turned up a few times. This chain connects TRBV20-1 to TRBJ2-7; D is perhaps TRBD1 (5 bases). Germline loops: CDR1 DFQATT, CDR2 SNEGSKA (reference sequence). This CDR3 is built from 16 residues. Trimming took off 0 bases at V and 0 bases at J, with 15 bases between the two ends. CDR3 sequence reads: CSARDLDTYSSYEQYF. In DNA, the CDR3 is TGCAGTGCTAGAGATCTGGACACCTACAGCTCCTACGAGCAGTACTTC.

The chain links TRBV11-2 to TRBJ1-1; 7 positions match TRBD1. CDR1 is SGHAT, CDR2 FQNNGV, per germline. The CDR3 length is 16 residues. The ends lost 5 bases at V and 0 bases at J; junction bases unmatched: 9. The CDR3 loop is CASSANRGIMNTEAFF. Written as DNA, the CDR3 is TGTGCCAGCAGCGCAAACAGGGGAATCATGAACACTGAAGCTTTCTTT.

This clonotype has more than one count but fewer than ten. The V and J genes are TRBV12-3 or TRBV12-4 and TRBJ1-6; D is uncertain. The CDR3 covers 15 residues. Trimming took off 3 bases at V and 7 bases at J, with 13 bases between the two ends. The CDR3 here is CASSFSLLGNSPLHF. In DNA, the CDR3 is TGTGCCAGCAGTTTCAGCCTATTGGGGAATTCACCCCTCCACTTT.

The V and J genes are TRBV20-1 and TRBJ2-1, with D possibly being TRBD2 (5 bases). Germline V gene lookup returns CDR1 DFQATT and CDR2 SNEGSKA (reference sequence). The CDR3 loop spans 15 amino acids. Trimming removed 2 bases at V and 5 bases at J, with 16 bases between. The CDR3 DNA sequence: TGCAGTGCTAGACCTACTAGGACCGCAAACAATGAGCAGTTCTTC. Protein sequence: CSARPTRTANNEQFF.

This sequence joins TRBV12-3 or TRBV12-4 and TRBJ2-7; 10 positions agree with TRBD1. CDR3 length equals 14 residues. Unmatched junction bases numbered 7, after V lost 9 bases and J lost 2 bases. CDR3: CASTGTGVAYEQYF. In nucleotides, the CDR3 is TGTGCCAGTACCGGGACAGGGGTGGCCTACGAGCAGTACTTC.

This clonotype has more than one count but fewer than ten. The chain links TRBV5-1 to TRBJ2-1; 7 nucleotides agree with TRBD2. The CDR3 contains 18 residues. Trimming cost V 0 bases and J 0 bases; bases outside gene matches: 9. CDR1 and CDR2 from the germline V gene are SGHRS and YFSETQ. The chain's CDR3 is CASSLARWEGSSYNEQFF. CDR3 nucleotide sequence: TGCGCCAGCAGCTTGGCCCGGTGGGAGGGGAGCTCCTACAATGAGCAGTTCTTC.

The rearrangement links TRBV12-3 or TRBV12-4 to TRBJ1-1; 10 nucleotides match TRBD1. The CDR3 has 14 residues. V lost 6 bases to trimming and J lost 4 bases; unmatched junction nucleotides: 5. In DNA, the CDR3 is TGTGCCAGCAGCCGTTGGACAGGGGGCACTGAAGCTTTCTTT. Translation: CASSRWTGGTEAFF.

The chain couples TRBV20-1 to TRBJ2-1; TRBD2 matches 10 bases. The V gene's germline CDR1 is DFQATT and CDR2 SNEGSKA (reference sequence). The CDR3 sequence is 17 residues long. Trimming removed 5 bases from V and 1 base from J; junction bases left unmatched: 11. CDR3 in amino acids: CSAPAGGVLGSYNEQFF. CDR3 in DNA: TGCAGTGCTCCAGCGGGAGGGGTCCTAGGGTCCTACAATGAGCAGTTCTTC.

In its sample, this clonotype was seen a few times. CDR3 nucleotides: TGCGCCAGCAGCCCCCCCCAGGGGGTTCGGGACAATGAGCAGTTCTTC. The encoded protein is CASSPPQGVRDNEQFF. The V and J genes are TRBV5-1 and TRBJ2-1; 7 bases fit TRBD1. Germline lookup yields CDR1 SGHRS and CDR2 YFSETQ. The V and J ends lost 4 bases and 5 bases, in that order; junction bases with no gene match: 12. The CDR3 spans 16 residues. Supplemented by reference TRBV5-1 and TRBJ2-1, the full variable domain reads KAGVTQTPRYLIKTRGQQVTLSCSPISGHRSVSWYQQTPGQGLQFLFEYFSETQRNKGNFPGRFSGRQFSNSRSEMNVSTLELGDSALYLCASSPPQGVRDNEQFFGPGTRLTVL.

This clonotype was observed a few times. The rearrangement links TRBV6-5 to TRBJ2-6; 8 bases match TRBD1. Per germline, CDR1 MNHEY and CDR2 SVGAGI. V shed 3 bases and J 2 bases; nucleotides not matched to a gene: 12. There are 19 residues in the CDR3. CDR3 region: CASSYSATGAPTGANVLTF. CDR3 bases: TGTGCCAGCAGTTATTCTGCGACAGGGGCCCCCACTGGGGCCAACGTCCTGACTTTC.

V gene TRBV14 combines with J gene TRBJ1-2; no definite D call. Between the trimmed V and J ends, which lost 6 bases and 12 bases, there was a span of 17 bases. Germline V CDR1 and CDR2: SGHDN, FVKESK. The CDR3 is 12 residues long. CDR3 loop: CASSPRYGVHTF. CDR3 sequence (DNA): TGTGCCAGCAGTCCCCGGTATGGGGTTCACACCTTC. Complete variable domain (other parts from reference TRBV14 and TRBJ1-2): EAGVTQFPSHSVIEKGQTVTLRCDPISGHDNLYWYRRVMGKEIKFLLHFVKESKQDESGMPNNRFLAERTGGTYSTLKVQPAELEDSGVYFCASSPRYGVHTFGSGTRLTVV.

Of note for this clonotype: Germline and junction disagree at one end, which may indicate a read error. The V gene is TRBV27, the J gene TRBJ2-5; D gene uncertain. CDR3 length: 12 amino acids. Germline V lookup: CDR1 MNHEY, CDR2 SMNVEV (reference sequence). This chain's CDR3 is CASSSPQGTQYF. The CDR3 DNA sequence: TGTGCCAGCAGTTCACCCCAAGGGACCCAGTACTTC.